This T cell receptor (beta chain) was observed in a study of T-cell reconstitution after alpha-beta-depleted transplantation in children. This clonotype was observed many times. Unique molecular identifiers were used in preparing the TCRbeta library. In TCRdb, the PCR reads were re-called with MiXCR into one record per CDR3 protein. This sample has about 360,000 distinct CDR3 sequences, with less than 15% found just once. CDR3 length equals 14 residues. V lost 8 bases and J 5 bases, leaving 17 bases between the germline ends. The germline V gene encodes CDR1 MNHEY and CDR2 SVGEGT. The rearrangement links TRBV6-2 or TRBV6-3 to TRBJ2-3, with D perhaps TRBD2 (5 bases). The input for sequencing was PBMCs, taken from the stem cell graft. The receptor comes from a human donor who donated a stem cell graft to a child with Fanconi anemia. The CDR3 DNA sequence: TGTGCCAGCGGGAGAACTACTCTTAGAGATACGCAGTATTTT. Translating gives CASGRTTLRDTQYF.